The clone carrying this TCR beta chain appeared many times. The antigen remains unidentified. This sample is part of a study of early T cells in non-severe SARS-CoV-2 infection. On the study more broadly: Bulk RNA taken from unsorted whole blood was sequenced, leaving chains unpaired. Findings and limits, study-wide: Using VDJdb, the matching emphasized anti-spike CD8 responses while missing private and CD4 specificities.

Individual cDNA molecules carried attached unique molecular identifiers. TCRdb reprocessed the 5' RACE reads via MiXCR and lists one record per CDR3 protein. The sample records about 33,000 distinct CDR3 sequences, less than 6.5% being singletons. Deletions cut 3 bases from V and 0 bases from J, with 11 bases between. Germline V gene sequence: CDR1 SGDLS, CDR2 YYNGEE. The CDR3 extends over 15 amino acids. Sequencing was performed on whole blood. The receptor's source is an adult who was a healthcare worker with PCR-confirmed SARS-CoV-2 infection or an uninfected control (not recorded which). The rearrangement joins TRBV9 to TRBJ2-3, with D possibly TRBD1 on 6 matching bases. The CDR3 DNA sequence: TGTGCCAGCAGCGACGGGACACATAGCACAGATACGCAGTATTTT. Residues: CASSDGTHSTDTQYF.